This T cell receptor beta chain was sequenced for a study of blood T cell repertoires in COVID-19. The overall study: Acute and convalescent COVID-19 samples came from the United States, Italy and Spain.

This table comes from immunoSEQ multiplex PCR, and its TCRdb copy is limited to in-frame clones, with some not included. Of around 200,000 clones in the sample, 86% were seen once. The CDR3 contains 14 residues. Trimming took 5 bases from V and 5 from J, leaving 15 bases between them. Germline V CDR1 and CDR2: SGHTA, FQGNSA. J is TRBJ1-1 and V is TRBV7-2; D may be TRBD1 (6 bases). The specimen sequenced was peripheral blood. This TCR came from a man between 65 and 85 years old with active or convalescent COVID-19. The CDR3 sequence is CASSHRVRSTEAFF. DNA of the CDR3: TGTGCCAGCAGCCACAGGGTCAGAAGTACTGAAGCTTTCTTT.